This record concerns one T cell receptor beta chain sequence. Using immunoSEQ multiplex PCR, the repertoire was profiled, and TCRdb retains in-frame clones only, with some absent. Of roughly 430,000 clones detected, roughly 87% appear once; the ten largest clones hold 2% to 2.5%. The data are from a study of blood T cell repertoires in COVID-19. With 6 bases removed from V and 2 bases from J, the gap between germline ends came to 10 bases. The CDR3 is 13 amino acids. V is TRBV12-3 or TRBV12-4 and J is TRBJ1-1; D is undetermined. Specimen: PBMCs or T cells enriched from blood (not recorded which). The sequence was obtained from a woman aged 40 to 49 with acute COVID-19. CDR3 in amino acids: CASSRMGNTEAFF. CDR3 DNA: TGTGCCAGCAGCCGGATGGGCAACACTGAAGCTTTCTTT.